These T cell receptor beta chains were read from a single sample in a study of blood T cell repertoires in COVID-19. Some clones are missing from TCRdb's copy, which holds only in-frame ones; the method was immunoSEQ multiplex PCR. The table records about 22,000 clones, around 83% of them present only once. Source material: peripheral blood. The receptors here all came from a man aged 65-85 years with acute or convalescent COVID-19. The CDR3 runs from the conserved cysteine through the conserved F or W.

cdr3_aa	j_call	v_call
CASSLAGTEEGQYF	TRBJ2-7	TRBV5-1
CATSRAIGTGWNEQFF	TRBJ2-1	TRBV15
CAISSGLPNYEQYF	TRBJ2-7	TRBV10-3
CASSSYGGAKDEQYF	TRBJ2-7	TRBV28
CASRDRGRGGELFF	TRBJ2-2	TRBV6-5
CASSTRLLDGYTF	TRBJ1-2	TRBV6-2/TRBV6-3
CASGLRVGATEAFF	TRBJ1-1	TRBV12-5
CASSPSGQGMGEQYF	TRBJ2-7	TRBV5-8
CASSPRPGQGTGELFF	TRBJ2-2	TRBV7-3
CASSDSRGYTF	TRBJ1-2	TRBV6-4
CASRRDRSGFNYGYTF	TRBJ1-2	TRBV19
CASSQGLGLNEQFF	TRBJ2-1	TRBV7-8